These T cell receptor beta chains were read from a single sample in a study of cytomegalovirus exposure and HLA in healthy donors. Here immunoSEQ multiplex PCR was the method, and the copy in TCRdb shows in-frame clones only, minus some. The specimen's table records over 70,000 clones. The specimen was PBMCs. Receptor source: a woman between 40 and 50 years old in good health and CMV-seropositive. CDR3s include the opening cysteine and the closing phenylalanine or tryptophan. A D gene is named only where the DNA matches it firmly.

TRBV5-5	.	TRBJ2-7	CASSLVHPSSYEQYF
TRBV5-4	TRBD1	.	CASSRDSYEQYF
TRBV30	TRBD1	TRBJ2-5	CAWSVLWDRGSSKETQYF
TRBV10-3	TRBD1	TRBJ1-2	CAIREDLQGARSYTF
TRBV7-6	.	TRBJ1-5	CASSSMARGLGQPQHF
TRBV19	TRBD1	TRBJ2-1	CASSIRDRGYNEQFF
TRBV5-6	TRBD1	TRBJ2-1	CASSFRDSSYNEQFF
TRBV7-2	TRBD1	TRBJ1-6	CASSASRGGQPNSQTPLHF
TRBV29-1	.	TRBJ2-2	CSVEDNSTGELFF
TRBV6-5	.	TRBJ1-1	CASSLLRTLNTEAFF
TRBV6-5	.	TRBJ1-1	CASSYGSRVGDTEAFF
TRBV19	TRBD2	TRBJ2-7	CASRTPGLVSEQYF
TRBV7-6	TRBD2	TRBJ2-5	CASRGLRGAWETQYF
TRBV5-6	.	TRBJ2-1	CASSLAGAYNEQFF